Below are 32 T cell receptor beta chains sequenced from a single sample in a study of blood T cell repertoires in COVID-19 (dated by TCRdb to about 2020). Libraries were prepared through the immunoSEQ multiplex PCR assay. Here the immuneACCESS table is served through TCRdb, limited to in-frame sequences with V and J called. Missing clones are a known gap in these copies; in checked studies unresolved V genes cover under half, and the rest lacks a known reason. The sample table records over 80,000 clones; approximately 90% of these occur just once. Of the sample, over 1.5% falls within the top ten clones. Sequenced sample: peripheral blood. The receptors derive from a man in his 60s with acute or convalescent COVID-19.

The chain carries TRBV7-9 and TRBJ2-3, with 9 bases identical to TRBD2. This CDR3 spans 15 amino acids. Germline lookup yields CDR1 SEHNR and CDR2 FQNEAQ (reference sequence). Trimming took 11 bases from V and 6 from J; bases not matched to a gene: 15. This chain's CDR3 is CASPATLAGEDTQYF. The CDR3 DNA sequence: TGTGCCTCTCCGGCAACCTTAGCGGGAGAGGATACGCAGTATTTT.

The chain combines TRBV7-2 with TRBJ2-7, with TRBD2 as a possible D gene (6 bases). Trimming shortened V by 5 bases and J by 4 bases, and 18 bases separated the two germline ends. Germline V gene sequence: CDR1 SGHTA, CDR2 FQGNSA. This CDR3 contains 15 residues. This CDR3 reads CASSAAGTDYYEQYF. Here the CDR3 DNA reads TGTGCCAGCAGCGCGGCGGGGACGGATTATTACGAGCAGTACTTC.

The chain couples TRBV28 to TRBJ1-1; 8 positions agree with TRBD1. V shed 2 bases, J shed 10 bases, and the junction held 12 bases outside the gene matches. CDR1 is MDHEN, CDR2 SYDVKM, per germline. The CDR3 totals 15 residues. The CDR3 bases are TGTGCCAGCAGTTTAAACCGTCCCGGGACAGGTGGAGCTTTCTTT. It codes for CASSLNRPGTGGAFF.

The chain links TRBV15 to TRBJ1-6, with TRBD1 matching over 8 bases. The V gene's germline CDR1 is LNHNV and CDR2 YYDKDF (reference sequence). Trimming took 1 base from V and 6 from J; bases not matched to a gene: 5. This CDR3 spans 16 amino acids. CDR3 amino acids: CATSRGPDRANSPLHF. The CDR3 nucleotides are TGTGCCACCAGCAGAGGACCGGACAGGGCTAATTCACCCCTCCACTTT.

The V and J genes are TRBV12-3 or TRBV12-4 and TRBJ2-7; TRBD1 aligns across 9 bases. The V gene end was trimmed by 5 bases and the J gene end by 6 bases; junction bases not matched to a gene: 5. This CDR3 comprises 13 residues. The CDR3 here is CASSPGQGGEQYF. The CDR3 DNA follows: TGTGCCAGCAGTCCGGGACAGGGTGGCGAGCAGTACTTC.

The CDR3 loop is CASSLLLTVSGDTQYF. The DNA of the CDR3 is TGTGCCAGCAGCTTGTTACTGACCGTTTCGGGAGATACGCAGTATTTT. V usage is TRBV11-2 and J usage is TRBJ2-3; no clear D gene. Germline V gene lookup returns CDR1 SGHAT and CDR2 FQNNGV. Trimming took 3 bases from V and 5 from J, leaving 18 bases between them. This CDR3 comprises 16 residues.

J is TRBJ2-1 and V is TRBV7-6; 7 bases line up with TRBD1. Germline assignment: CDR1 SGHVS and CDR2 FNYEAQ. V gave up 6 bases and J gave up 9 bases; unmatched junction bases: 2. This CDR3 comprises 11 residues. CDR3 in amino acids: CASRSGGEQFF. In DNA form, the CDR3 reads TGTGCCAGCAGGTCAGGGGGTGAGCAGTTCTTC.

The V gene is TRBV7-8, the J gene TRBJ2-7, with 7 positions matching TRBD2. The CDR3 covers 15 residues. Trimming removed 0 bases from V and 3 bases from J; junction bases left unmatched: 5. Germline lookup yields CDR1 SGHVS and CDR2 FQNEAQ. The CDR3 DNA follows: TGTGCCAGCAGCTTAGCTGTTGGGGGGGGCTACGAGCAGTACTTC. It codes for CASSLAVGGGYEQYF.

The CDR3 nucleotides are TGTGCCAGCACGTTAGGGGGCGCGGGAAACACCATATATTTT. Amino acids: CASTLGGAGNTIYF. The rearrangement uses TRBV2 and TRBJ1-3, with TRBD1 identical over 7 bases. The CDR3 is 14 amino acids. Germline values: CDR1 SNHLY, CDR2 FYNNEI. The J segment lost 4 bases and the V segment lost 7 bases, leaving 7 bases of the junction unmatched.

The V call is TRBV27, the J call TRBJ2-1; 11 nucleotides align to TRBD2. Losses at the gene ends were 7 bases for V and 4 bases for J; bases not matched to a gene: 9. Germline V gene data show CDR1 as MNHEY and CDR2 as SMNVEV (reference sequence). The CDR3 spans 16 residues. For the CDR3, the DNA is TGTGCCAGCACCCCAATCGGGACTAGCGGATACAATGAGCAGTTCTTC. Protein product: CASTPIGTSGYNEQFF.

A remark on this clone: One end of the junction is discordant with germline, which a read error may explain. The chain recombines TRBV7-7 with TRBJ2-7; TRBD2 matches at 7 bases. Germline lookup yields CDR1 SSHAT and CDR2 FNYEAQ (reference sequence). The CDR3 runs to 15 residues. CDR3 protein: CASSLAWLAVTPQYF. The CDR3 DNA reads as TGTGCTAGCAGCTTAGCGTGGCTAGCGGTAACTCCGCAGTACTTC. The whole variable domain, filled in from reference TRBV7-7 and TRBJ2-7, reads GAGVSQSPRYKVTKRGQDVTLRCDPISSHATLYWYQQALGQGPEFLTYFNYEAQPDKSGLPSDRFSAERPEGSISTLTIQRTEQRDSAMYRCASSLAWLAVTPQYFGPGTRLTVT.

This clone was seen only once. This chain joins TRBV2 and TRBJ2-4; 10 bases align to TRBD1. Trimming at V came to 5 bases and at J to 4 bases, leaving 2 bases not matched to a gene. Germline V gene sequence: CDR1 SNHLY, CDR2 FYNNEI. This CDR3 spans 14 amino acids. The CDR3 sequence is CASSRTGGKNIQYF. In DNA form, the CDR3 reads TGTGCCAGCAGTAGGACAGGGGGTAAAAACATTCAGTACTTC.

A few counts support this clone. The J gene is TRBJ1-2, the V gene TRBV20-1; TRBD1 might be the D (5 bases). The germline V gene has CDR1 DFQATT and CDR2 SNEGSKA (reference sequence). V lost 3 bases and J lost 2, with 25 bases in between. This CDR3 is 18 amino acids long. The CDR3 DNA sequence: TGCAGTGCTAGTCGTACGGGGGTAACTGGTCCCGTCAACTATGGCTACACCTTC. Its protein product is CSASRTGVTGPVNYGYTF.

The rearrangement uses TRBV19 and TRBJ2-1, with D unresolved. Germline lookup yields CDR1 LNHDA and CDR2 SQIVND (reference sequence). This CDR3 region has 15 residues. Trimming stripped 4 bases from V and 2 bases from J, with 12 bases between. The CDR3 DNA reads as TGTGCCAGTAGTAAGCCCCAGGTCACCTACAATGAGCAGTTCTTC. Its protein product is CASSKPQVTYNEQFF.

V and J are TRBV19 and TRBJ2-5; 11 nucleotides match TRBD2. The CDR3 totals 15 residues. Germline V lookup: CDR1 LNHDA, CDR2 SQIVND (reference sequence). After removal of 5 bases from V and 5 bases from J, the junction contained 7 bases not matched to a gene. CDR3 sequence (DNA): TGTGCCAGTAGTGTTGTAGCGGGAGGGCGGGAGACCCAGTACTTC. Translated, it gives CASSVVAGGRETQYF.

This clone was found once. The V gene is TRBV19, the J gene TRBJ2-7; 9 bases match TRBD1. The CDR3 is 16 amino acids. In germline, CDR1 is LNHDA, CDR2 SQIVND (reference sequence). V dropped 5 bases and J dropped 0; count of bases not matched to a gene: 8. The DNA for the CDR3 is TGTGCCAGTAGTGGCCACAGGACAGGGGCCTCCTACGAGCAGTACTTC. Protein product: CASSGHRTGASYEQYF.

This clone was found a few times. The chain links TRBV6-2 or TRBV6-3 to TRBJ2-1; the D gene is possibly TRBD2 (5 bases). The CDR3 extends over 13 amino acids. Germline V gives CDR1 MNHEY, CDR2 SVGEGT. Trimming took off 5 bases at V and 8 bases at J, with 13 bases between the two ends. CDR3 in DNA: TGTGCCAGCAGTCCCGGCCTAGCCTATGAGCAGTTCTTC. Amino acids: CASSPGLAYEQFF.

This clone has a handful of counts. This chain connects TRBV7-3 to TRBJ2-2; TRBD1 agrees at 7 bases. Losses at the gene ends were 6 bases for V and 6 bases for J; bases not matched to a gene: 7. The CDR3 is 14 amino acids. CDR1 and CDR2 (germline): SGHTA, FQGTGA. The DNA of the CDR3 is TGTGCCAGCAGTTTGGACAGGTTATCCGGGGAGCTGTTTTTT. As protein: CASSLDRLSGELFF. The whole variable domain, remainder taken from reference TRBV7-3 and TRBJ2-2, is GAGVSQTPSNKVTEKGKYVELRCDPISGHTALYWYRQSLGQGPEFLIYFQGTGAADDSGLPNDRFFAVRPEGSVSTLKIQRTERGDSAVYLCASSLDRLSGELFFGEGSRLTVL.

This chain joins TRBV3-1 (or the pseudogene TRBV3-2) and TRBJ2-5; no reliable D call. Between the trimmed V and J ends, which lost 1 base and 2 bases, there was a span of 5 bases. This CDR3 has 13 amino acids. In germline, CDR1 is LGHDT, CDR2 YNNKEL (reference sequence). This CDR3 reads CASSQARQETQYF. The DNA for the CDR3 is TGTGCCAGCAGCCAAGCCAGACAAGAGACCCAGTACTTC.

The sample holds one count of this clone. The chain uses TRBV10-3 and TRBJ2-3, with 7 bases lining up with TRBD2. Germline CDR1 is ENHRY and CDR2 is SYGVKD. CDR3 length: 13 residues. Unmatched junction bases numbered 5, after V lost 9 bases and J lost 2 bases. For the CDR3, the DNA is TGTGCCATTTCTAGCGGAGACACAGATACGCAGTATTTT. Its protein product is CAISSGDTDTQYF.

The V call is TRBV5-6, the J call TRBJ2-7; 11 bases align to TRBD2. This CDR3 comprises 16 residues. V shed 6 bases and J 2 bases; nucleotides not matched to a gene: 10. Per germline, CDR1 SGHDT and CDR2 YYEEEE. CDR3 nucleotides: TGTGCCAGCACCGCACTAGCGGGAGTTCTTCCCTACGAGCAGTACTTC. It yields the protein CASTALAGVLPYEQYF.

This clone was found a few times. The rearrangement links TRBV5-5 to TRBJ2-2; the D gene is possibly TRBD1 (5 bases). Germline CDR1 and CDR2: SGHKS and YYEKEE (reference sequence). With 5 bases removed from V and 2 bases from J, the gap between germline ends came to 10 bases. The CDR3 has 14 amino acids. CDR3: CASSFDSNTGELFF. The CDR3 DNA reads TGTGCCAGCAGTTTCGACAGTAACACCGGGGAGCTGTTTTTT.

The table lists this clone with a few counts. The genes are TRBV7-3 and TRBJ2-1, with a weak D call TRBD2 (5 bases). V lost 3 bases, J lost 0 bases, and 12 bases lay in between. Germline CDR1 is SGHTA and CDR2 is FQGTGA. The CDR3 runs 16 residues. The CDR3 region is CASSFSELSSYNEQFF. CDR3 in DNA: TGTGCCAGCAGCTTTAGCGAGCTGAGCTCCTACAATGAGCAGTTCTTC.

This chain links TRBV4-1 with TRBJ2-3; D may be TRBD2 (5 bases). The V end was cut by 0 bases, the J end by 4 bases, with 20 bases between. There are 18 residues in the CDR3. Germline CDR1 and CDR2: MGHRA and YSYEKL. In DNA, the CDR3 is TGCGCCAGCAGCCAAGATCCTGCAGCGGCCGGGAAGGCAGATACGCAGTATTTT. Protein product: CASSQDPAAAGKADTQYF.

The chain couples TRBV2 to TRBJ2-5, with TRBD1 identical over 8 bases. The CDR3 is made up of 14 amino acids. In germline, CDR1 is SNHLY, CDR2 FYNNEI. After removal of 6 bases from V and 1 base from J, the junction contained 4 bases not matched to a gene. CDR3 DNA: TGTGCCAGCAGCCTACAGGGGGGCCAAGAGACCCAGTACTTC. Amino acid sequence: CASSLQGGQETQYF.

The chain recombines TRBV28 with TRBJ2-1; 8 bases fit TRBD2. The germline CDR1 and CDR2 sequences are MDHEN and SYDVKM. V shed 3 bases, J shed 3 bases, and the junction held 7 bases outside the gene matches. The CDR3 is 16 residues long. CDR3 protein: CASSFLAGGNYNEQFF. CDR3 DNA: TGTGCCAGCAGTTTCTTGGCGGGAGGCAACTACAATGAGCAGTTCTTC.

This clone was recorded only once. Other DNA sequences from this sample encode an identical CDR3 as well. The J gene is TRBJ1-1, the V gene TRBV19; tentative D call: TRBD1 (5 bases). The ends were cut back, 1 base at V and 4 bases at J, with 7 bases in the middle. Germline CDR1 and CDR2: LNHDA and SQIVND (reference sequence). The CDR3 is 13 residues long. DNA for the CDR3: TGTGCCAGTAGTATAGGGGGGGGCACTGAAGCTTTCTTT. Amino acid sequence: CASSIGGGTEAFF.

This chain joins TRBV19 and TRBJ2-2; 7 positions match TRBD2. The J segment lost 3 bases and the V segment lost 5 bases, leaving 3 bases of the junction unmatched. CDR1 is LNHDA, CDR2 SQIVND, per germline (reference sequence). The CDR3 has 14 residues. CDR3 protein: CASSFAGDTGELFF. The CDR3 nucleotides read TGTGCCAGTAGTTTTGCGGGAGACACCGGGGAGCTGTTTTTT. Supplemented by reference TRBV19 and TRBJ2-2, the full variable domain reads DGGITQSPKYLFRKEGQNVTLSCEQNLNHDAMYWYRQDPGQGLRLIYYSQIVNDFQKGDIAEGYSVSREKKESFPLTVTSAQKNPTAFYLCASSFAGDTGELFFGEGSRLTVL.

This chain uses TRBV7-9 with TRBJ2-5; possible D gene TRBD2, 5 bases. The germline V and J ends were trimmed by 7 bases and 5 bases, with 20 bases remaining between them. The germline gives CDR1 SEHNR, CDR2 FQNEAQ (reference sequence). This CDR3 comprises 15 residues. DNA for the CDR3: TGTGCCAGCATCGTATCCGGGAATTCCGGGGAGACCCAGTACTTC. Amino acids: CASIVSGNSGETQYF.

The V and J genes are TRBV6-1 and TRBJ1-1, with unresolved D. Germline loops: CDR1 MNHNS, CDR2 SASEGT. V lost 2 bases, J lost 0 bases, and 13 bases lay in between. This CDR3 is built from 16 residues. The CDR3, as DNA: TGTGCCAGCAGTGAATATTTCAACAGCTTGAACACTGAAGCTTTCTTT. Translating it yields CASSEYFNSLNTEAFF.

V is TRBV10-3 and J is TRBJ2-1, with TRBD2 matching over 9 bases. The germline CDR1 and CDR2 sequences are ENHRY and SYGVKD. The CDR3 runs to 12 residues. J was trimmed by 14 bases and V by 1 base; bases with no gene match: 3. The CDR3 loop reads CAISEFSGSKFF. Written as DNA, the CDR3 is TGTGCCATCAGTGAGTTTAGCGGGAGTAAGTTCTTC.

J is TRBJ2-1 and V is TRBV7-9, with 7 bases matching TRBD2. Trimming removed 1 base from V and 5 bases from J; junction bases left unmatched: 8. This CDR3 comprises 16 residues. Germline V CDR1 and CDR2: SEHNR, FQNEAQ (reference sequence). The CDR3 DNA reads as TGTGCCAGCAGCTTAGGATGGGCTAGCGGAAACAATGAGCAGTTCTTC. Its protein product is CASSLGWASGNNEQFF. Using reference TRBV7-9 and TRBJ2-1 for the parts outside the CDR3, the full variable domain is DTGVSQNPRHKITKRGQNVTFRCDPISEHNRLYWYRQTLGQGPEFLTYFQNEAQLEKSRLLSDRFSAERPKGSFSTLEIQRTEQGDSAMYLCASSLGWASGNNEQFFGPGTRLTVL.